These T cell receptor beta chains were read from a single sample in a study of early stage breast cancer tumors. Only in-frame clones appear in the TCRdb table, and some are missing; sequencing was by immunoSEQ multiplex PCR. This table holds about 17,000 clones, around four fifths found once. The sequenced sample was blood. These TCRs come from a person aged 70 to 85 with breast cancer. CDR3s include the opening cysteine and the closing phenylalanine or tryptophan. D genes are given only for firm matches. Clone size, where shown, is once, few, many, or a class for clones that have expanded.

CDR3 protein: CASTDRGYEQYF
CDR3 DNA: TGTGCCAGCACCGACAGGGGGTACGAGCAGTACTTC
clone size: -
J gene: TRBJ2-7
V gene: TRBV2
D gene: TRBD1

CDR3 protein: CASTPTDRGPYPLHF
CDR3 DNA: TGTGCCAGCACTCCCACTGACAGGGGGCCTTATCCCCTCCACTTT
clone size: -
J gene: TRBJ1-6
V gene: TRBV7-2
D gene: TRBD1

CDR3 protein: CASNQGDLNTEAFF
CDR3 DNA: TGTGCCAGCAACCAAGGGGATTTGAACACTGAAGCTTTCTTT
clone size: -
J gene: TRBJ1-1
V gene: TRBV7-9
D gene: -

CDR3 protein: CASSLSQGAGTEAFF
CDR3 DNA: TGTGCCAGCAGTTTAAGTCAGGGGGCCGGCACTGAAGCTTTCTTT
clone size: -
J gene: TRBJ1-1
V gene: TRBV28
D gene: TRBD1

CDR3 protein: CASSLTGPDTQYF
CDR3 DNA: TGTGCCAGCAGCTTAACAGGGCCAGATACGCAGTATTTT
clone size: -
J gene: TRBJ2-3
V gene: TRBV5-6
D gene: -

CDR3 protein: CASRLSDSRRGKNIQYF
CDR3 DNA: TGTGCAAGTCGCTTATCGGACTCTCGGAGGGGCAAAAACATTCAGTACTTC
clone size: few
J gene: TRBJ2-4
V gene: TRBV12-2
D gene: -

CDR3 protein: CASSEGTRAPLHF
CDR3 DNA: TGTGCCAGCAGTGAAGGGACCAGGGCACCCCTCCACTTT
clone size: few
J gene: TRBJ1-6
V gene: TRBV2
D gene: -

CDR3 protein: CASSLPGTGAYNEQFF
CDR3 DNA: TGCGCCAGCAGCTTACCAGGGACAGGAGCATACAATGAGCAGTTCTTC
clone size: -
J gene: TRBJ2-1
V gene: TRBV5-1
D gene: TRBD1

CDR3 protein: CASRPTSGAYNEQFF
CDR3 DNA: TGTGCCAGCAGGCCTACTAGCGGGGCATACAATGAGCAGTTCTTC
clone size: -
J gene: TRBJ2-1
V gene: TRBV7-9
D gene: TRBD2

CDR3 protein: CASSLQWGQGDSPLHF
CDR3 DNA: TGCGCCAGCAGCTTACAGTGGGGACAGGGCGATTCACCCCTCCACTTT
clone size: -
J gene: TRBJ1-6
V gene: TRBV5-1
D gene: TRBD1

CDR3 protein: CARHHRRRDTEAFF
CDR3 DNA: TGTGCCAGACACCACCGACGCAGGGACACTGAAGCTTTCTTT
clone size: -
J gene: TRBJ1-1
V gene: TRBV25-1
D gene: -

CDR3 protein: CASSPSPDSNTEAFF
CDR3 DNA: TGTGCCAGCAGTCCAAGCCCCGACTCCAACACTGAAGCTTTCTTT
clone size: -
J gene: TRBJ1-1
V gene: TRBV27
D gene: -

CDR3 protein: CASSLRGDSYNEQFF
CDR3 DNA: TGTGCCAGCAGCTTGCGGGGGGACTCCTACAATGAGCAGTTCTTC
clone size: -
J gene: TRBJ2-1
V gene: TRBV5-5
D gene: TRBD2

CDR3 protein: CASSVGQAGGSEQFF
CDR3 DNA: TGTGCCAGCAGCGTAGGTCAAGCGGGGGGTAGTGAGCAGTTCTTC
clone size: -
J gene: TRBJ2-1
V gene: TRBV9
D gene: TRBD2

CDR3 protein: CASSLSGGMNTEAFF
CDR3 DNA: TGTGCCAGCAGCTTATCCGGAGGGATGAACACTGAAGCTTTCTTT
clone size: -
J gene: TRBJ1-1
V gene: TRBV7-3
D gene: -

CDR3 protein: CASTKDSGQETQYF
CDR3 DNA: TGTGCCAGCACCAAGGACAGTGGCCAAGAGACCCAGTACTTC
clone size: -
J gene: TRBJ2-5
V gene: TRBV7-3
D gene: -

CDR3 protein: CASSLDRRETQYF
CDR3 DNA: TGTGCCAGCAGTCTGGACAGGCGAGAGACCCAGTACTTC
clone size: -
J gene: TRBJ2-5
V gene: TRBV2
D gene: TRBD1

CDR3 protein: CAWSLGRDRSNEKLFF
CDR3 DNA: TGTGCCTGGAGCCTAGGGAGGGACCGATCTAATGAAAAACTGTTTTTT
clone size: -
J gene: TRBJ1-4
V gene: TRBV30
D gene: -

CDR3 protein: CASSTRQDGHTEAFF
CDR3 DNA: TGTGCCAGTAGCACACGACAGGATGGACACACTGAAGCTTTCTTT
clone size: few
J gene: TRBJ1-1
V gene: TRBV19
D gene: -

CDR3 protein: CASSPRRGTSGEQYF
CDR3 DNA: TGTGCCAGCAGTCCTCGGCGGGGGACTAGCGGCGAGCAGTACTTC
clone size: -
J gene: TRBJ2-7
V gene: TRBV2
D gene: TRBD2

CDR3 protein: CASRKQGGSTEAFF
CDR3 DNA: TGTGCCAGCAGAAAACAGGGAGGGAGCACTGAAGCTTTCTTT
clone size: -
J gene: TRBJ1-1
V gene: TRBV27
D gene: -

CDR3 protein: CASSLESTTGELFF
CDR3 DNA: TGCGCCAGCAGCTTGGAGAGTACCACCGGGGAGCTGTTTTTT
clone size: -
J gene: TRBJ2-2
V gene: TRBV5-1
D gene: -

CDR3 protein: CASSLDRDYGYTF
CDR3 DNA: TGCGCCAGCAGCTTGGACAGGGACTATGGCTACACCTTC
clone size: few
J gene: TRBJ1-2
V gene: TRBV5-1
D gene: -

CDR3 protein: CSVDRGGQETQYF
CDR3 DNA: TGCAGCGTAGATCGGGGGGGCCAAGAGACCCAGTACTTC
clone size: -
J gene: TRBJ2-5
V gene: TRBV29-1
D gene: TRBD2

CDR3 protein: CASSSVTGLAGYNEQFF
CDR3 DNA: TGTGCCAGCAGTTCCGTAACGGGACTAGCGGGGTACAATGAGCAGTTCTTC
clone size: -
J gene: TRBJ2-1
V gene: TRBV28
D gene: TRBD2

CDR3 protein: CASSLRGAEETQYF
CDR3 DNA: TGCGCCAGCAGCCTCCGGGGGGCGGAAGAGACCCAGTACTTC
clone size: -
J gene: TRBJ2-5
V gene: TRBV5-1
D gene: -

CDR3 protein: CASSQDRVDTQYF
CDR3 DNA: TGTGCCAGCAGCCAGGACAGGGTTGATACGCAGTATTTT
clone size: few
J gene: TRBJ2-3
V gene: TRBV11-2
D gene: TRBD1

CDR3 protein: CASSLGGLAHQETQYF
CDR3 DNA: TGTGCCAGCAGCTTGGGGGGACTAGCACACCAAGAGACCCAGTACTTC
clone size: -
J gene: TRBJ2-5
V gene: TRBV5-4
D gene: TRBD2

CDR3 protein: CASSSGQSQTTDTQYF
CDR3 DNA: TGTGCCAGCAGCAGTGGACAGAGCCAAACCACAGATACGCAGTATTTT
clone size: -
J gene: TRBJ2-3
V gene: TRBV6-6
D gene: -

CDR3 protein: CASSSRSRPLGYEQFF
CDR3 DNA: TGTGCCAGCAGTTCTCGTAGTAGGCCCCTAGGATATGAGCAGTTCTTC
clone size: -
J gene: TRBJ2-1
V gene: TRBV6-5
D gene: -

CDR3 protein: CASSSPRTAWADTQYF
CDR3 DNA: TGTGCCAGCAGTTCCCCCCGCACAGCCTGGGCAGATACGCAGTATTTT
clone size: once
J gene: TRBJ2-3
V gene: TRBV27
D gene: -

CDR3 protein: CASSKGQAHNQPQHF
CDR3 DNA: TGTGCCAGCAGTAAGGGACAGGCCCACAATCAGCCCCAGCATTTT
clone size: few
J gene: TRBJ1-5
V gene: TRBV6-6
D gene: TRBD1

CDR3 protein: CASSGTGGEGYGYTF
CDR3 DNA: TGTGCCAGCAGTGGAACAGGGGGCGAAGGCTATGGCTACACCTTC
clone size: few
J gene: TRBJ1-2
V gene: TRBV6-1
D gene: TRBD1

CDR3 protein: CASSVGETEAFF
CDR3 DNA: TGTGCCAGCAGCGTCGGGGAGACTGAAGCTTTCTTT
clone size: -
J gene: TRBJ1-1
V gene: TRBV9
D gene: -

CDR3 protein: CASSQSGSSTDTQYF
CDR3 DNA: TGTGCCAGCAGCCAGAGCGGGTCCAGCACAGATACGCAGTATTTT
clone size: -
J gene: TRBJ2-3
V gene: TRBV5-4
D gene: -

CDR3 protein: CASSLVGQGGHEQYF
CDR3 DNA: TGTGCCAGCAGCTTGGTCGGACAGGGGGGCCACGAGCAGTACTTC
clone size: -
J gene: TRBJ2-7
V gene: TRBV5-4
D gene: TRBD1

CDR3 protein: CASSNLIGEQYF
CDR3 DNA: TGTGCCAGCAGCAACCTTATCGGGGAGCAGTACTTC
clone size: -
J gene: TRBJ2-7
V gene: TRBV6-5
D gene: -

CDR3 protein: CASSLVAGSEATQYF
CDR3 DNA: TGTGCCAGCAGCTTAGTGGCAGGGTCTGAAGCTACGCAGTATTTT
clone size: -
J gene: TRBJ2-3
V gene: TRBV7-9
D gene: -

CDR3 protein: CASSLWGGDSPLHF
CDR3 DNA: TGTGCCAGCAGCTTATGGGGGGGGGACTCACCCCTCCACTTT
clone size: -
J gene: TRBJ1-6
V gene: TRBV7-2
D gene: -

CDR3 protein: CASSFYRGEVLYSPLHF
CDR3 DNA: TGTGCCAGCAGCTTTTACAGGGGAGAGGTATTGTATTCACCCCTCCACTTT
clone size: -
J gene: TRBJ1-6
V gene: TRBV7-2
D gene: TRBD1

CDR3 protein: CASSIEGGNQPQHF
CDR3 DNA: TGTGCCAGTAGTATAGAAGGGGGCAATCAGCCCCAGCATTTT
clone size: -
J gene: TRBJ1-5
V gene: TRBV19
D gene: -

CDR3 protein: CASSEASGYRGGYTF
CDR3 DNA: TGTGCCAGCAGTGAAGCGTCCGGGTATCGGGGTGGCTACACCTTC
clone size: -
J gene: TRBJ1-2
V gene: TRBV6-1
D gene: -

CDR3 protein: CASSERTSGHTGELFF
CDR3 DNA: TGTGCCAGCAGCGAGAGGACTAGCGGTCACACCGGGGAGCTGTTTTTT
clone size: -
J gene: TRBJ2-2
V gene: TRBV9
D gene: TRBD2

CDR3 protein: CASSPPQPSGKLFF
CDR3 DNA: TGTGCCAGCAGTCCTCCCCAGCCCTCGGGGAAACTGTTTTTT
clone size: -
J gene: TRBJ1-4
V gene: TRBV28
D gene: -

CDR3 protein: CASPTGEAGNTIYF
CDR3 DNA: TGTGCCAGTCCAACAGGGGAGGCTGGAAACACCATATATTTT
clone size: -
J gene: TRBJ1-3
V gene: TRBV6-4
D gene: TRBD1

CDR3 protein: CASSSARGSNEKLFF
CDR3 DNA: TGTGCCAGCAGTTCCGCTCGGGGTTCCAATGAAAAACTGTTTTTT
clone size: -
J gene: TRBJ1-4
V gene: TRBV28
D gene: -

CDR3 protein: CASSWASGGAPDTQYF
CDR3 DNA: TGTGCCAGCAGCTGGGCTAGCGGGGGGGCCCCAGATACGCAGTATTTT
clone size: -
J gene: TRBJ2-3
V gene: TRBV7-3
D gene: TRBD2

CDR3 protein: CASSRLELSGTEAFF
CDR3 DNA: TGTGCCAGCAGCCGACTCGAGCTCTCGGGCACTGAAGCTTTCTTT
clone size: -
J gene: TRBJ1-1
V gene: TRBV4-2
D gene: -

CDR3 protein: CSARRREEQFF
CDR3 DNA: TGCAGTGCTAGACGGAGGGAAGAGCAGTTCTTC
clone size: -
J gene: TRBJ2-1
V gene: TRBV20-1
D gene: -

CDR3 protein: CAWSARAGASFEQFF
CDR3 DNA: TGTGCCTGGAGTGCCCGAGCGGGCGCCTCCTTCGAGCAGTTCTTC
clone size: -
J gene: TRBJ2-1
V gene: TRBV30
D gene: -

CDR3 protein: CASSPPLTRQGYNEQFF
CDR3 DNA: TGTGCCAGCAGTCCTCCCCTGACTCGACAGGGGTACAATGAGCAGTTCTTC
clone size: -
J gene: TRBJ2-1
V gene: TRBV7-9
D gene: TRBD1

CDR3 protein: CASSLLTGGTEAFF
CDR3 DNA: TGCGCCAGCAGCTTGCTCACAGGGGGTACTGAAGCTTTCTTT
clone size: -
J gene: TRBJ1-1
V gene: TRBV5-1
D gene: TRBD1

CDR3 protein: CASSPLGGTGSYEQYF
CDR3 DNA: TGTGCCAGCAGTCCCTTGGGGGGTACTGGCTCCTACGAGCAGTACTTC
clone size: -
J gene: TRBJ2-7
V gene: TRBV2
D gene: -

CDR3 protein: CASSLSWQGNEQFF
CDR3 DNA: TGTGCCAGCAGCTTATCGTGGCAGGGAAATGAGCAGTTCTTC
clone size: once
J gene: TRBJ2-1
V gene: TRBV11-3
D gene: -

CDR3 protein: CASSQDSPGGGDNEQFF
CDR3 DNA: TGTGCCAGCAGCCAAGATTCCCCCGGGGGAGGGGACAATGAGCAGTTCTTC
clone size: -
J gene: TRBJ2-1
V gene: TRBV4-2
D gene: TRBD2